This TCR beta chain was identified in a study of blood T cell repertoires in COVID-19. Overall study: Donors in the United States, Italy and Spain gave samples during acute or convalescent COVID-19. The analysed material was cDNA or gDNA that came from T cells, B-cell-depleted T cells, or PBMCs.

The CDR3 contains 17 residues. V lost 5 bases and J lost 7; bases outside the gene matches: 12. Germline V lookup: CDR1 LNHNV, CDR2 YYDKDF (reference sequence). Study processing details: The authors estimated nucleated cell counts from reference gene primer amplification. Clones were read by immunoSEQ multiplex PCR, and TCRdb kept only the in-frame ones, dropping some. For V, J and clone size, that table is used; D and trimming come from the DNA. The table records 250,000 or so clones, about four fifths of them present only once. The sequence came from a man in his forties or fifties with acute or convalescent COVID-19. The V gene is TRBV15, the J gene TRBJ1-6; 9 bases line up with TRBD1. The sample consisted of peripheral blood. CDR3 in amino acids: CATSLPGQGLGNSPLHF. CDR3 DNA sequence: TGTGCCACCAGCCTTCCGGGACAGGGCTTAGGAAATTCACCCCTCCACTTT.